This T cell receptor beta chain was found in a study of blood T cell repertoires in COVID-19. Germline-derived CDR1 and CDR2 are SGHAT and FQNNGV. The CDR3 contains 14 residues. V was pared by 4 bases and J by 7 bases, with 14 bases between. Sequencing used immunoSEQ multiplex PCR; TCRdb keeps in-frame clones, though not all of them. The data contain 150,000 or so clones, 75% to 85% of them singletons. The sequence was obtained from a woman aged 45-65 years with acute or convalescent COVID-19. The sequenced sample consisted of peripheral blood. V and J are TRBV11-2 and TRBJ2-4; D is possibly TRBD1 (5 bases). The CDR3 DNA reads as TGTGCCAGCAGCTCCATCAGGGTTTGGAACATTCAGTACTTC. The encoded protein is CASSSIRVWNIQYF.